The clone carrying this T cell receptor (beta chain) was observed many times. The antigen is undetermined. TCRs were amplified from roughly 650 ng gDNA of bulk tumor per sample. From each primary tumor, several far-apart biopsies were obtained during surgery. Untreated, newly diagnosed non-small cell lung cancer patients underwent curative surgery. TCR beta CDR3 was amplified by multiplex PCR, first round ten to eleven cycles, 32 V and 13 J primers. TCRdb re-analysed the multiplex PCR reads in MiXCR, keeping a single row per CDR3 protein. This repertoire shows some 10,000 distinct CDR3 sequences, around a sixth found once; its top ten account for about 3.5%. This sample is part of a study of immune heterogeneity within non-small cell lung tumors. Study-wide context: The composition of the tumors was several squamous cell carcinomas, roughly eleven non-squamous carcinomas and 1 not otherwise specified. Overall study results and limits: Local T-cell clonality and local tumor mutational burden correlated moderately but significantly (R around 0.3). Recurrence of identical dominant CDR3 beta clonotypes was observed across intrapatient tumor sites, concomitant with site-unique high-frequency clones.

What was sequenced was lung tumor tissue. The TCR comes from a man aged 40-50 years with non-small cell lung cancer.

The CDR3 DNA follows: TGCAGTGCTAGAGATCGGTTCAGGGGGTGGGGAGAGACCCAGTACTTC. Amino acid sequence: CSARDRFRGWGETQYF. This chain joins TRBV20-1 and TRBJ2-5; 7 bases align to TRBD1. CDR3 size: 16 residues. J gave up 4 bases and V 0 bases, and 11 bases lay outside the gene matches. Germline lookup yields CDR1 DFQATT and CDR2 SNEGSKA (reference sequence).